This T cell receptor beta chain is from a study of regulatory T cells in long-lasting Graves disease. Investigators prepared the TCR beta libraries by applying iRepertoire HTBI primers and Arm-PCR of CDR3 regions. Using its own MiXCR run on the multiplex PCR reads, TCRdb lists one record per CDR3 protein. Among roughly 420,000 distinct CDR3 sequences, approximately 15% were seen once, and the ten largest hold approximately 15%. This CDR3 has 13 residues. The trim removed 4 bases at V and 5 bases at J, leaving 1 base unmatched. The germline gives CDR1 SGHTA, CDR2 FQGTGA. This clonotype was seen repeatedly, ten times or more. Time point meaning: newly diagnosed GD, antithyroid drugs for less than 3 months. Isolated PBMC RNA provided the starting material for the TCR library. The same sample was also studied in work on T cells in Graves' hyperthyroidism and ophthalmopathy.

This TCR was sampled from a woman in her forties or fifties with Graves disease. This specimen consisted of peripheral blood mononuclear cells (PBMCs), obtained at new diagnosis, from a patient treated with antithyroid drugs. The chain couples TRBV7-3 to TRBJ2-2, with 7 bases aligning to TRBD1. CDR3: CASSSTGTGELFF. The CDR3 DNA is TGTGCCAGCAGCTCGACAGGGACCGGGGAGCTGTTTTTT.